This T cell receptor beta chain stems from a study of response to subunit inactivated influenza vaccine. Study observations and caveats: The study's authors posited that every seasonal influenza vaccination enlists few new T cells.

The CDR3 length is 14 residues. CDR1 is MNHEY, CDR2 SVGEGT, per germline. V lost 0 bases to trimming and J lost 4 bases, with 6 bases between them. This clonotype was recorded a few times. Its antigen is undetermined. MiXCR, applied by TCRdb to the RT-PCR reads, yields one record per CDR3 protein. The data show around 480,000 distinct CDR3 sequences, approximately 15% seen once. The receptor comes from a man between 50 and 69 years old who received an inactivated influenza vaccine. The chain couples TRBV6-2 or TRBV6-3 to TRBJ2-2, with no clear D. This specimen was CD4+ T cells sorted from PBMCs, taken approximately 25 months after vaccination. Written as DNA, the CDR3 is TGTGCCAGCAGTTACTCCCGGTTCACCGGGGAGCTGTTTTTT. As protein: CASSYSRFTGELFF.